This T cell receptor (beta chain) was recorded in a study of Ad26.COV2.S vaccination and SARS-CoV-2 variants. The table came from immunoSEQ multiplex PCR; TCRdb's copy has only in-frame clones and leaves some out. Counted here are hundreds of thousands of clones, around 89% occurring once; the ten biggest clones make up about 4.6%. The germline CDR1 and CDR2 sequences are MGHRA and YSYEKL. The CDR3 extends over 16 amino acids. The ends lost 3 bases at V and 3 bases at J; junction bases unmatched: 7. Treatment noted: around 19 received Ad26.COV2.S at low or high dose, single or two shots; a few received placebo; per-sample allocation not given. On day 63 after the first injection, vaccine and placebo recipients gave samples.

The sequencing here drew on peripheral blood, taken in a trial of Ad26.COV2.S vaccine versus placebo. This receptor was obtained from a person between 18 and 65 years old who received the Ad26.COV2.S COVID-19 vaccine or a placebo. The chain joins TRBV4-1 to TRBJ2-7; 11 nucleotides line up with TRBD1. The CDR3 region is CASSQTRDRGIYEQYF. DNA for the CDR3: TGCGCCAGCAGCCAGACCCGGGACAGGGGGATCTACGAGCAGTACTTC.